The 15 T cell receptor beta chains listed next were all sequenced from one sample in a study of T cells in Graves' hyperthyroidism and ophthalmopathy. TCR beta CDR3 region amplification was performed from RNA transcripts. First-round RT-PCR targeting the TCR CDR3 was performed with the HTBI primer set. TCRdb re-derived calls from the multiplex PCR reads in MiXCR, one entry per CDR3 protein. The repertoire holds 620,000 or so distinct CDR3 sequences, with about 14% as singletons. Sequencing input: blood. The receptors were sampled from a woman between 50 and 59 years old with Graves' ophthalmopathy.

The sample holds many counts of this clonotype. V usage is TRBV7-9 and J usage is TRBJ1-2; 12 bases match TRBD1. This CDR3 comprises 14 residues. Per the germline V gene, CDR1 is SEHNR and CDR2 is FQNEAQ (reference sequence). Trimming cost V 5 bases and J 6 bases; bases outside gene matches: 4. This chain's CDR3 is CASSQGQGANGYTF. The CDR3 DNA reads as TGTGCCAGCAGCCAGGGACAGGGGGCGAATGGCTACACCTTC.

This clonotype was seen many times. In DNA, the CDR3 is TGTGCCAGCAGCTTGAATAGGGCTTCCTACAACCAAGATTACAATGAGCAGTTCTTC. This sequence encodes CASSLNRASYNQDYNEQFF. The chain carries TRBV5-5 and TRBJ2-1; no clear D. CDR1 is SGHKS, CDR2 YYEKEE, per germline (reference sequence). The CDR3 is 19 residues long. The V gene lost 1 base and the J gene lost 4 bases, with 24 bases spanning the gap.

This clonotype was seen many times. The chain couples TRBV28 to TRBJ2-7, with 7 bases fitting TRBD2. Losses at the gene ends were 4 bases for V and 0 bases for J; bases not matched to a gene: 6. This CDR3 has 15 residues. Germline V CDR1 and CDR2: MDHEN, SYDVKM. The CDR3 region is CASSSPGGSSYEQYF. CDR3 DNA: TGTGCCAGCAGTTCCCCGGGCGGGAGCTCCTACGAGCAGTACTTC.

This clonotype was seen repeatedly, ten times or more. The gene calls are TRBV28 and TRBJ1-1; TRBD1 is a possible D gene (6 bases). Trimming left V 2 bases short and J 5 bases short, with 12 bases between. Germline-derived CDR1 and CDR2 are MDHEN and SYDVKM. The CDR3 consists of 14 residues. CDR3 DNA sequence: TGTGCCAGCAGTTTAGGGGGGCGAGTAACTGAAGCTTTCTTT. Protein product: CASSLGGRVTEAFF.

This clonotype has a count of ten or more. CDR3 loop: CAWSPMREQFF. CDR3 nucleotide sequence: TGTGCCTGGAGCCCGATGAGAGAGCAGTTCTTC. The rearrangement joins TRBV30 to TRBJ2-1; D is unresolved. The CDR3 length is 11 residues. Germline CDR1 and CDR2: GTSNPN and SVGIG (reference sequence). V was clipped by 3 bases and J by 10 bases, with 10 bases between them.

Ten or more counts support this clonotype. V is TRBV7-2 and J is TRBJ2-7, with 12 bases that match TRBD2. The CDR3 extends over 15 amino acids. J gave up 5 bases and V 2 bases, and 4 bases lay outside the gene matches. In germline, CDR1 is SGHTA, CDR2 FQGNSA. In DNA form, the CDR3 reads TGTGCCAGCAGCTTAACGGGACTAGCGGGCAACGAGCAGTACTTC. It yields the protein CASSLTGLAGNEQYF.

This clonotype showed up many times. This rearrangement joins TRBV12-3 or TRBV12-4 to TRBJ2-3, with 9 bases fitting TRBD2. The CDR3 length is 13 residues. V dropped 7 bases and J dropped 4; count of bases not matched to a gene: 3. The CDR3 DNA sequence: TGTGCCAGCATGGCTAGCGGGGCAGATACGCAGTATTTT. Translating gives CASMASGADTQYF.

There are many counts of this clonotype. The V call is TRBV12-3 or TRBV12-4, the J call TRBJ2-2; 11 bases map to TRBD2. Germline trimming cut 4 bases from V and 5 bases from J; bases unmatched to any gene: 6. The CDR3 consists of 16 residues. The CDR3 is CASSSSSSGGTGELFF. CDR3 sequence (DNA): TGTGCCAGCAGTTCCTCCTCTAGCGGGGGGACCGGGGAGCTGTTTTTT.

The rearrangement links TRBV19 to TRBJ2-1; 8 bases fit TRBD2. Germline CDR1 and CDR2: LNHDA and SQIVND (reference sequence). V was pared by 5 bases and J by 4 bases, with 10 bases of the junction left unmatched. The CDR3 length is 16 residues. DNA of the CDR3: TGTGCCAGTAGTGGATTTAGCGGGATAAAGTACAATGAGCAGTTCTTC. Translated, it gives CASSGFSGIKYNEQFF.

The sample holds many counts of this clonotype. The J gene is TRBJ2-1, the V gene TRBV3-1, with 7 positions matching TRBD2. There are 16 residues in the CDR3. Germline CDR1 is LGHDT and CDR2 is YNNKEL (reference sequence). The trim removed 4 bases at V and 9 bases at J, leaving 15 bases unmatched. This chain's CDR3 is CASSLGLGFMGGEQFF. The CDR3 coding sequence is TGTGCCAGCAGCCTCGGACTAGGATTCATGGGGGGTGAGCAGTTCTTC.

This clonotype was detected only a few times. The chain couples TRBV9 to TRBJ2-7; 11 positions match TRBD1. Per germline, CDR1 SGDLS and CDR2 YYNGEE. V shed 3 bases and J 6 bases; nucleotides not matched to a gene: 8. The CDR3 runs to 15 residues. Written as DNA, the CDR3 is TGTGCCAGCAGCGCCTCTTGGACAGGGGGCGGCGAGCAGTACTTC. It is translated as CASSASWTGGGEQYF.

This clonotype was detected a few times. The V gene is TRBV19, the J gene TRBJ2-7; 8 nucleotides agree with TRBD2. There are 15 residues in the CDR3. The trim removed 5 bases at V and 6 bases at J, leaving 12 bases unmatched. CDR1 is LNHDA, CDR2 SQIVND, per germline (reference sequence). Here the CDR3 reads CASSSPGGRLVEQYF. As DNA, the CDR3 is TGTGCCAGTAGTTCCCCAGGCGGGAGGTTAGTCGAGCAGTACTTC. Supplemented by reference TRBV19 and TRBJ2-7, the full variable domain reads DGGITQSPKYLFRKEGQNVTLSCEQNLNHDAMYWYRQDPGQGLRLIYYSQIVNDFQKGDIAEGYSVSREKKESFPLTVTSAQKNPTAFYLCASSSPGGRLVEQYFGPGTRLTVT.

The chain combines TRBV5-6 with TRBJ2-1; 12 bases align to TRBD2. The germline CDR1 and CDR2 sequences are SGHDT and YYEEEE. Trimming at V came to 2 bases and at J to 6 bases, leaving 3 bases not matched to a gene. The CDR3 extends over 15 amino acids. In DNA form, the CDR3 reads TGTGCCAGCAGCTTCGGACTAGCGGGGATCAATGAGCAGTTCTTC. Protein: CASSFGLAGINEQFF.

This clonotype was detected only a few times. J is TRBJ1-1 and V is TRBV5-4; possible D gene TRBD1, 6 bases. Germline V gene lookup returns CDR1 SGHNT and CDR2 YYREEE (reference sequence). This CDR3 contains 16 residues. V lost 4 bases and J lost 6, with 22 bases in between. CDR3 nucleotide sequence: TGTGCCAGCAGCAATGGGGGCTCGGGTTACGGGGCTGAAGCTTTCTTT. Translating gives CASSNGGSGYGAEAFF.

This clonotype has a count of ten or more. J is TRBJ1-2 and V is TRBV20-1; 9 bases align to TRBD1. J gave up 3 bases and V 4 bases, and 3 bases lay outside the gene matches. The CDR3 sequence is 13 residues long. The germline CDR1 and CDR2 sequences are DFQATT and SNEGSKA (reference sequence). For the CDR3, the DNA is TGCAGTGCTATGGACAGGGGAGACTATGGCTACACCTTC. Encoded protein: CSAMDRGDYGYTF.